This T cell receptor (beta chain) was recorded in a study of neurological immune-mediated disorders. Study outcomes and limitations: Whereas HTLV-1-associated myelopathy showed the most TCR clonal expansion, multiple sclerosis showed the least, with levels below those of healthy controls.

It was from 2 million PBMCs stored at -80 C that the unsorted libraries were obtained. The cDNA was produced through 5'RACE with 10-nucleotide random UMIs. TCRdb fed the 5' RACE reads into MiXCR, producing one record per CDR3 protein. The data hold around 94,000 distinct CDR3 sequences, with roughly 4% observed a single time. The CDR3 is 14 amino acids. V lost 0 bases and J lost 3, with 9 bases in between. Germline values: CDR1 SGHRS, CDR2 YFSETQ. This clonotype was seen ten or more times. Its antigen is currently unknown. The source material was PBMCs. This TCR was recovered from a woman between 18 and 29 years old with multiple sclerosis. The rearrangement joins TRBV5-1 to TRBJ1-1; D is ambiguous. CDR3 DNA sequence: TGCGCCAGCAGCTTGGTTCCGGAGGACACTGAAGCTTTCTTT. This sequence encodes CASSLVPEDTEAFF.